Listed below are T cell receptor beta chains from one sample, sequenced in a study. TCRdb reanalysed the RT-PCR reads using MiXCR and keeps one entry per CDR3 protein. The sample shows 550,000 to 750,000 distinct CDR3 sequences, around 14% of them seen only once. Input material: memory CD4+ T cells from blood. The source is a female donor in good health, serving as a healthy control. Each CDR3 is given with its conserved first and last residue. The D gene is left open where the match is weak. Only some rows state a clone size, as once, few, many or a class for expanded clones.

abundance: -
v_gene: TRBV20-1
j_gene: TRBJ1-3
d_gene: -
CDR3nt: TGCAGTGCGAGAAGGTCAGAATCTGGAAACACCATATATTTT
CDR3aa: CSARRSESGNTIYF

abundance: few
v_gene: TRBV7-2
j_gene: TRBJ1-2
d_gene: -
CDR3nt: TGTGCCAGCAGCCCCTTAGCTAACTATGGCTACACCTTC
CDR3aa: CASSPLANYGYTF

abundance: -
v_gene: TRBV18
j_gene: TRBJ1-1
d_gene: TRBD1
CDR3nt: TGTGCCAGCTCTCAGAATGCACAGGGGGCGAGGAACACTGAAGCTTTCTTT
CDR3aa: CASSQNAQGARNTEAFF

abundance: -
v_gene: TRBV6-6
j_gene: TRBJ1-5
d_gene: -
CDR3nt: TGTGCCAGCAAACCAGATTCGGTGGGGGATCAGCCCCAGCATTTT
CDR3aa: CASKPDSVGDQPQHF

abundance: many
v_gene: TRBV6-5
j_gene: TRBJ2-7
d_gene: TRBD1
CDR3nt: TGTGCCAGCAGTACTGGGACAGGGGCGCAGTACTTC
CDR3aa: CASSTGTGAQYF

abundance: few
v_gene: TRBV9
j_gene: TRBJ2-7
d_gene: TRBD2
CDR3nt: TGTGCCAGCAGCGTAAAAGCGGGAGTGAAAGAGCAGTACTTC
CDR3aa: CASSVKAGVKEQYF

abundance: -
v_gene: TRBV20-1
j_gene: TRBJ2-3
d_gene: TRBD1
CDR3nt: TGCAGTGCTGGACAGGGAGATACGCAGTATTTT
CDR3aa: CSAGQGDTQYF

abundance: -
v_gene: TRBV7-9
j_gene: TRBJ2-5
d_gene: -
CDR3nt: TGTGCCAGCAGCTTAGGGGGGCTGCGGGAGACCCACTACTTC
CDR3aa: CASSLGGLRETHYF

abundance: -
v_gene: TRBV18
j_gene: TRBJ2-3
d_gene: TRBD1
CDR3nt: TGTGCCAGCTCCGGACAGGGGGCCACAGATACGCAGTATTTT
CDR3aa: CASSGQGATDTQYF

abundance: -
v_gene: TRBV11-2
j_gene: TRBJ1-4
d_gene: -
CDR3nt: TGTGCCAGCAGCTTAGCGCAGACGACTAATGAAAAACTGTTTTTT
CDR3aa: CASSLAQTTNEKLFF

abundance: -
v_gene: TRBV5-6
j_gene: TRBJ2-5
d_gene: -
CDR3nt: TGTGCCAGCAGCTTGGTTAGGACAGCCGTCCAAGAGACCCAGTACTTC
CDR3aa: CASSLVRTAVQETQYF

abundance: few
v_gene: TRBV4-3
j_gene: TRBJ1-6
d_gene: -
CDR3nt: TGCGCCAGCAGCCAAGAGGGGAACAGTCATTCACCCCTCCACTTT
CDR3aa: CASSQEGNSHSPLHF

abundance: few
v_gene: TRBV7-6
j_gene: TRBJ1-1
d_gene: TRBD1
CDR3nt: TGTGCCAGCAGCCAGACAGGGGGCAGCATAAAAGGGGAAGCTTTCTTT
CDR3aa: CASSQTGGSIKGEAFF

abundance: few
v_gene: TRBV29-1
j_gene: TRBJ1-5
d_gene: TRBD1
CDR3nt: TGCAGCGTTGCCACCGGGACAGGGGGAAACAATCAGCCCCAGCATTTT
CDR3aa: CSVATGTGGNNQPQHF

abundance: many
v_gene: TRBV20-1
j_gene: TRBJ2-7
d_gene: -
CDR3nt: TGCAGCGCCCCCTTCGTTGGTTACGAGCAGTACTTC
CDR3aa: CSAPFVGYEQYF

abundance: -
v_gene: TRBV6-1
j_gene: TRBJ1-2
d_gene: -
CDR3nt: TGTGCCAGCAGTGAAGGGTTGGGTGGCTACACCTTC
CDR3aa: CASSEGLGGYTF

abundance: many
v_gene: TRBV9
j_gene: TRBJ1-1
d_gene: -
CDR3nt: TGTGCCAGCAGCGTAGGGGGACCCAAAAACACTGAAGCTTTCTTT
CDR3aa: CASSVGGPKNTEAFF

abundance: -
v_gene: TRBV7-3
j_gene: TRBJ2-7
d_gene: -
CDR3nt: TGTGCCAGTAGTGTCACCGACGGATACGAGCAGTACTTC
CDR3aa: CASSVTDGYEQYF

abundance: -
v_gene: TRBV7-8
j_gene: TRBJ2-3
d_gene: TRBD1
CDR3nt: TGTGCCAGCAGCTGGGACAGGGCCACAGATACGCAGTATTTT
CDR3aa: CASSWDRATDTQYF

abundance: few
v_gene: TRBV5-1
j_gene: TRBJ2-1
d_gene: TRBD2
CDR3nt: TGCGCCAGCACACCAGTAGCGGGGCAATACAATGAGCAGTTCTTC
CDR3aa: CASTPVAGQYNEQFF

abundance: -
v_gene: TRBV7-2
j_gene: TRBJ2-2
d_gene: TRBD2
CDR3nt: TGTGCCAGCAGCTTTCTAGCGGGATACACCGGGGAGCTGTTTTTT
CDR3aa: CASSFLAGYTGELFF

abundance: few
v_gene: TRBV12-3/TRBV12-4
j_gene: TRBJ1-3
d_gene: -
CDR3nt: TGTGCCAGCGGGAAAGACTCTGGAAACACCATATATTTT
CDR3aa: CASGKDSGNTIYF

abundance: -
v_gene: TRBV12-3/TRBV12-4
j_gene: TRBJ2-6
d_gene: TRBD1
CDR3nt: TGTGCCAGCAGGGACACAGGGGTGGGGGCCAACGTCCTGACTTTC
CDR3aa: CASRDTGVGANVLTF

abundance: few
v_gene: TRBV5-8
j_gene: TRBJ2-5
d_gene: TRBD1
CDR3nt: TGTGCCAGCAGCTCGTGGGACAGGCAAGAGACCCAGTACTTC
CDR3aa: CASSSWDRQETQYF

abundance: many
v_gene: TRBV29-1
j_gene: TRBJ2-3
d_gene: TRBD2
CDR3nt: TGCAGCGCCCACCCTCCTAGCGGGAGGACAGATACGCAGTATTTT
CDR3aa: CSAHPPSGRTDTQYF

abundance: many
v_gene: TRBV20-1
j_gene: TRBJ2-1
d_gene: TRBD1
CDR3nt: TGCAGTGCTAGAGTGGACAGGGTCGGGTACAATGAGCAGTTCTTC
CDR3aa: CSARVDRVGYNEQFF

abundance: few
v_gene: TRBV6-6
j_gene: TRBJ2-1
d_gene: TRBD2
CDR3nt: TGTGCCAGCAGTTACGGGATAGCGGGACGGGGCAATGAGCAGTTCTTC
CDR3aa: CASSYGIAGRGNEQFF

abundance: -
v_gene: TRBV19
j_gene: TRBJ2-1
d_gene: TRBD2
CDR3nt: TGTGCCAGTAGTACGACTAGCGGGGGGCCCGGCTCCTACAATGAGCAGTTCTTC
CDR3aa: CASSTTSGGPGSYNEQFF

abundance: few
v_gene: TRBV12-3/TRBV12-4
j_gene: TRBJ1-5
d_gene: TRBD1
CDR3nt: TGTGCCAGCAGATTACAGGGGGCCTATCAGCCCCAGCATTTT
CDR3aa: CASRLQGAYQPQHF

abundance: many
v_gene: TRBV5-1
j_gene: TRBJ1-1
d_gene: -
CDR3nt: TGCGCCTCCGCGGGGGGCTCTTACACTGAAGCTTTCTTT
CDR3aa: CASAGGSYTEAFF

abundance: few
v_gene: TRBV3-1
j_gene: TRBJ2-3
d_gene: -
CDR3nt: TGTGCCACCGCTCCGATGGGCGGGAAATTGGATACGCAGTATTTT
CDR3aa: CATAPMGGKLDTQYF

abundance: many
v_gene: TRBV7-2
j_gene: TRBJ1-4
d_gene: -
CDR3nt: TGTGCCAGCAGCCCCGAGTGGGGGGGGAATGAAAAACTGTTTTTT
CDR3aa: CASSPEWGGNEKLFF

abundance: -
v_gene: TRBV29-1
j_gene: TRBJ2-3
d_gene: TRBD2
CDR3nt: TGCAGCGTTAAGACGCTAGCGGGGGGGAGGGATACGCAGTATTTT
CDR3aa: CSVKTLAGGRDTQYF

abundance: -
v_gene: TRBV7-2
j_gene: TRBJ1-2
d_gene: -
CDR3nt: TGTGCCAGCAGCTTAGAAGGACACGGATACTATGGCTACACCTTC
CDR3aa: CASSLEGHGYYGYTF

abundance: many
v_gene: TRBV6-2/TRBV6-3
j_gene: TRBJ1-6
d_gene: -
CDR3nt: TGTGCCACCTCTGACCTGGGAAATTCACCCCTCCACTTT
CDR3aa: CATSDLGNSPLHF

abundance: few
v_gene: TRBV7-9
j_gene: TRBJ1-5
d_gene: -
CDR3nt: TGTGCCAGCAGCCCTTCTCGGGGGGGGGGCAATCAGCCCCAGCATTTT
CDR3aa: CASSPSRGGGNQPQHF

abundance: -
v_gene: TRBV6-1
j_gene: TRBJ1-3
d_gene: -
CDR3nt: TGTGCCAGCAGCCTATGGGAAAGTACGGGAAACACCATATATTTT
CDR3aa: CASSLWESTGNTIYF

abundance: many
v_gene: TRBV4-1
j_gene: TRBJ1-4
d_gene: -
CDR3nt: TGCGCCAGCAGCCAAGAAAGGATGGGGAAACTGTTTTTT
CDR3aa: CASSQERMGKLFF

abundance: few
v_gene: TRBV20-1
j_gene: TRBJ2-3
d_gene: TRBD2
CDR3nt: TGCAGTGCTAGGAGGCGGGAGGCAGATACGCAGTATTTT
CDR3aa: CSARRREADTQYF

abundance: many
v_gene: TRBV20-1
j_gene: TRBJ1-6
d_gene: TRBD1
CDR3nt: TGCAGTGCTACAGGGGGCTTAGGATCACCCCTCCACTTT
CDR3aa: CSATGGLGSPLHF

abundance: -
v_gene: TRBV29-1
j_gene: TRBJ1-3
d_gene: -
CDR3nt: TGCAGCGTTAGAGAGGGGTCGGATACTGGAAACACCATATATTTT
CDR3aa: CSVREGSDTGNTIYF